These 10 T cell receptor beta chains came from one sample sequenced in a study of T cells in Graves' hyperthyroidism and ophthalmopathy. RNA transcripts were the template for amplifying TCR beta CDR3 regions. When the TCR CDR3 underwent first-round RT-PCR, the HTBI primer set was used. MiXCR, applied by TCRdb to the multiplex PCR reads, yields one record per CDR3 protein. Here the sample spans hundreds of thousands of distinct CDR3 sequences, 38% being singletons. The sequenced sample consisted of blood. The receptor set was obtained from a young man with Graves' hyperthyroidism.

In its sample, this clonotype was seen many times. The CDR3 bases are TGTGCCAGCCACAACAATCGCTTTAGCAATCAGCCCCAGCATTTT. This codes for CASHNNRFSNQPQHF. The chain carries TRBV19 and TRBJ1-5; D unresolved. The CDR3 contains 15 residues. Germline CDR1 reads LNHDA; CDR2 reads SQIVND (reference sequence). The V end was cut by 9 bases, the J end by 0 bases, with 15 bases between.

The sample holds many counts of this clonotype. CDR3: CATSPDSGANVLTF. CDR3 DNA sequence: TGTGCCACCTCGCCCGACTCTGGGGCCAACGTCCTGACTTTC. The chain links TRBV2 to TRBJ2-6; D is uncertain. The CDR3 is made up of 14 amino acids. The V end was cut by 10 bases, the J end by 0 bases, with 10 bases between. In germline, CDR1 is SNHLY, CDR2 FYNNEI.

This clonotype was found many times. In nucleotides, the CDR3 is TGTGCCAGTAACATCCTCTATGGCTACACCTTC. This codes for CASNILYGYTF. The J gene is TRBJ1-2, the V gene TRBV19; D gene ambiguous. V was pared by 7 bases and J by 4 bases, with 7 bases between. This CDR3 contains 11 residues. Germline lookup yields CDR1 LNHDA and CDR2 SQIVND (reference sequence).

Written as DNA, the CDR3 is TGCGCCAGCAGCCCGGCGGGTTCCTATAATTCACCCCTCCACTTT. Translation gives CASSPAGSYNSPLHF. The rearrangement links TRBV5-1 to TRBJ1-6, with no clear D. V dropped 4 bases and J dropped 1 base, with 9 bases sitting between them. The CDR3 is 15 amino acids. The germline V gene encodes CDR1 SGHRS and CDR2 YFSETQ.

In this sample, this clonotype turned up many times. V and J are TRBV10-3 and TRBJ2-5; D is undetermined. This CDR3 comprises 12 residues. Germline V gene data show CDR1 as ENHRY and CDR2 as SYGVKD. With 7 bases removed from V and 5 bases from J, the gap between germline ends came to 11 bases. CDR3 loop: CAIKTYGETQYF. The CDR3 nucleotides read TGTGCCATCAAGACTTATGGGGAGACCCAGTACTTC.

This clonotype has a handful of counts. The chain links TRBV6-5 to TRBJ2-7, with 12 positions matching TRBD2. V lost 2 bases and J lost 4; bases outside the gene matches: 0. Germline V gene sequence: CDR1 MNHEY, CDR2 SVGAGI. The length of the CDR3 is 14 residues. CDR3 region: CASSYGLAGYEQYF. Here the CDR3 DNA reads TGTGCCAGCAGTTACGGACTAGCGGGATACGAGCAGTACTTC.

The V gene is TRBV2, the J gene TRBJ1-5; 7 nucleotides line up with TRBD1. The CDR3 runs 16 residues. V dropped 5 bases and J dropped 0; count of bases not matched to a gene: 7. CDR1 is SNHLY, CDR2 FYNNEI, per germline. The CDR3 loop is CASSRATGDSNQPQHF. The CDR3 DNA reads as TGTGCCAGCAGTAGGGCTACAGGGGATAGCAATCAGCCCCAGCATTTT. Filled out from reference TRBV2 and TRBJ1-5, the complete variable domain reads EPEVTQTPSHQVTQMGQEVILRCVPISNHLYFYWYRQILGQKVEFLVSFYNNEISEKSEIFDDQFSVERPDGSNFTLKIRSTKLEDSAMYFCASSRATGDSNQPQHFGDGTRLSIL.

The table lists this clonotype with a count of one. An end of the junction differs from the germline gene, which may be a read error. The CDR3 protein is CASSPSRSTEAFF. CDR3 coding DNA: TGCGCCAGCAGCCCATCAAGGTCCACTGAAGCTTTCTTT. V usage is TRBV2 and J usage is TRBJ1-1; no clear D. Germline CDR1 and CDR2: SNHLY and FYNNEI. This CDR3 has 13 residues.

This clonotype came up once. This chain connects TRBV29-1 to TRBJ2-3; D not resolved. The CDR3 is 15 residues long. Germline V gene sequence: CDR1 SQVTM, CDR2 ANQGSEA. V was trimmed by 1 base and J by 3 bases, leaving 14 bases between them. The CDR3 nucleotides read TGCAGCGTTGAAGTGGAAAGTAGTGGGACAGATACGCAGTATTTT. Its translation: CSVEVESSGTDTQYF.

J is TRBJ2-5 and V is TRBV6-5; D call uncertain. Germline V gene sequence: CDR1 MNHEY, CDR2 SVGAGI. V was trimmed by 5 bases and J by 3 bases, leaving 13 bases between them. The CDR3 runs to 14 residues. The CDR3 sequence: CASSPGPWEETQYF. DNA of the CDR3: TGTGCCAGCAGTCCGGGCCCTTGGGAAGAGACCCAGTACTTC.